Listed below are T cell receptor beta chains from one sample, sequenced in a study of blood T cell repertoires in COVID-19. The assay was immunoSEQ multiplex PCR, and TCRdb's table has in-frame clones only and misses some. The sample has around 100,000 clones, roughly 91% seen once. Sequencing used peripheral blood. These receptors were obtained from a human donor in a cohort sampled during active COVID-19. CDR3s include the opening cysteine and the closing phenylalanine or tryptophan. D genes are given only for firm matches. Only part of the rows carry a size: once, few, many, or a class if the clone is expanded.

D gene	J gene	V gene	clone size	CDR3 length	CDR3 DNA	CDR3 protein
TRBD1	TRBJ2-1	TRBV7-3	-	17	TGTGCCAGCAGCTTGACTGGGACAGGGATTCCCTACAATGAGCAGTTCTTC	CASSLTGTGIPYNEQFF
TRBD1	TRBJ1-2	TRBV19	-	18	TGTGCCAGTAGTACTACTCGACAGGGACAGAGCTATAACTATGGCTACACCTTC	CASSTTRQGQSYNYGYTF
TRBD1	TRBJ1-1	TRBV4-3	-	18	TGCGCCAGCAGCCAAGATGGCAAGAGGGGACAGGGGAACACTGAAGCTTTCTTT	CASSQDGKRGQGNTEAFF
-	TRBJ1-1	TRBV3-1/TRBV3-2	-	11	TGTGCCAGCGGGGCGAACACTGAAGCTTTCTTT	CASGANTEAFF
-	TRBJ2-3	TRBV28	few	16	TGTGCCAGCAGTTTAAGACGGACAATTATCACAGATACGCAGTATTTT	CASSLRRTIITDTQYF
TRBD1	TRBJ1-6	TRBV4-3	-	15	TGCGCCAGCAGCCAAGATCCACAGGGGAATTCACCCCTCCACTTT	CASSQDPQGNSPLHF
TRBD1	TRBJ2-5	TRBV7-9	once	14	TGTGCCAGCAGCCACACAGGGGATGGGGAGACCCAGTACTTC	CASSHTGDGETQYF
-	TRBJ2-2	TRBV9	-	15	TGTGCCAGCAGCGTAAGGCCGGGAGAGGCCGGGGAGCTGTTTTTT	CASSVRPGEAGELFF
-	TRBJ1-2	TRBV6-2/TRBV6-3	-	15	TGTGCCAGCAGCCAGTCGGGGGTCGCTAACTATGGCTACACCTTC	CASSQSGVANYGYTF
-	TRBJ2-5	TRBV15	-	15	TGTGCCACCAGCAGAGATTTGGGGGGTCAAGAGACCCAGTACTTC	CATSRDLGGQETQYF
-	TRBJ2-7	TRBV6-4	-	19	TGTGCCAGCACCCCCTGGGAGGGGGGGGCTGAAGAGTTAGGCTACGAGCAGTACTTC	CASTPWEGGAEELGYEQYF
-	TRBJ1-6	TRBV11-2	-	14	TGTGCCAGCGCACGGCACAGTTTAAATTCACCCCTCCACTTT	CASARHSLNSPLHF
-	TRBJ1-5	TRBV28	few	16	TGTGCCAGCAGTTTTGGAAGGGGAAATAGCAATCAGCCCCAGCATTTT	CASSFGRGNSNQPQHF
TRBD2	TRBJ2-7	TRBV5-6	-	17	TGTGCCAGCAGCCGCCGCGCGATCGGACTAGCCTTCTACGAGCAGTACTTC	CASSRRAIGLAFYEQYF
-	TRBJ2-3	TRBV7-8	-	16	TGTGCCAGCAGCCCGGAGGAGGGACCCAACCCAGATACGCAGTATTTT	CASSPEEGPNPDTQYF
TRBD2	TRBJ2-2	TRBV6-2/TRBV6-3	-	18	TGTGCCAGCAGTTACTCAGGGTTGCGGGGGTTCGCGGACGGGGAGCTGTTTTTT	CASSYSGLRGFADGELFF
-	TRBJ1-2	TRBV2	-	14	TGTGCCAGCAGTGATAGAGGACATAACTATGGCTACACCTTC	CASSDRGHNYGYTF
-	TRBJ2-3	TRBV7-9	-	12	TGTGCCAGCAGTCTGCAGGGGGATACGCAGTATTTT	CASSLQGDTQYF
TRBD2	TRBJ2-1	TRBV7-2	once	13	TGTGCCAGCAGCTTCGGCGGGAGCCATGAGCAGTTCTTC	CASSFGGSHEQFF
TRBD1	TRBJ1-4	TRBV6-5	-	15	TGTGCCAGCCGGACAGGGGGGTCAACTAATGAAAAACTGTTTTTT	CASRTGGSTNEKLFF
-	TRBJ2-3	TRBV18	-	13	TGTGCCAGCTCACCGGTTGAGGCAGATACGCAGTATTTT	CASSPVEADTQYF
-	TRBJ2-1	TRBV28	-	16	TGTGCCAGCAGTGGTGACAGGTCCCTACCTTACAATGAGCAGTTCTTC	CASSGDRSLPYNEQFF
TRBD1	TRBJ1-6	TRBV7-9	-	14	TGTGCCAGCAGCTTGGGACAGGTTAATTCACCCCTCCACTTT	CASSLGQVNSPLHF
-	TRBJ1-2	TRBV19	once	13	TGTGCCAGTAGTCTGACTTTTCGCGATGGCTACACCTTC	CASSLTFRDGYTF
-	TRBJ2-5	TRBV7-3	once	13	TGTGCCAGCAGCTTAACGTCCCTGGAGACCCAGTACTTC	CASSLTSLETQYF
TRBD1	TRBJ1-4	TRBV5-1	-	17	TGCGCCAGCAGCTTGGTTGGTTCGACAGGGTCTAATGAAAAACTGTTTTTT	CASSLVGSTGSNEKLFF
-	TRBJ2-2	TRBV28	-	19	TGTGCCAGCAGTTCATACTCCCCCGGTCTGACAGGGAACACCGGGGAGCTGTTTTTT	CASSSYSPGLTGNTGELFF
-	TRBJ2-3	TRBV25-1	-	14	TGTGCCAGCTCCCCCGCACAGCACACAGATACGCAGTATTTT	CASSPAQHTDTQYF
TRBD1	TRBJ2-7	TRBV7-9	-	14	TGTGCCAGCAGCTTTGGACAGGGATTCCACGAGCAGTACTTC	CASSFGQGFHEQYF
TRBD1	TRBJ1-4	TRBV5-1	-	16	TGCGCCAGCAGCTTGGCCCGAGAGGCAGGGGGAGAAAAACTGTTTTTT	CASSLAREAGGEKLFF
-	TRBJ1-4	TRBV23-1	-	15	TGCGCCAGCAGTCAACCCCGGGAGATTAATGAAAAACTGTTTTTT	CASSQPREINEKLFF
TRBD2	TRBJ2-3	TRBV9	-	15	TGTGCCAGCAGCGTCGGGGGGGGCCTCGCAGATACGCAGTATTTT	CASSVGGGLADTQYF
TRBD1	TRBJ2-2	TRBV27	-	13	TGTGCCAGCAGTATACAGGGGTCCGGGGAGCTGTTTTTT	CASSIQGSGELFF
TRBD2	TRBJ2-1	TRBV7-6	once	16	TGTGCCTGCGGCGCGACTAGCGGGGTTAGGGCCACTGAGCAGTTCTTC	CACGATSGVRATEQFF
-	TRBJ2-6	TRBV5-4	-	17	TGTGCCAGCAGCTTGGGGGCACACAACTCTGGGGCCAACGTCCTGACTTTC	CASSLGAHNSGANVLTF
-	TRBJ2-3	TRBV5-4	-	14	TGTGCCAGCAGGGGCCCCACTAGCACAGATACGCAGTATTTT	CASRGPTSTDTQYF
-	TRBJ1-5	TRBV21-1	few	15	TGTGCCAGCAGCAAAGCGGGGCAGGGCAATCAGCCCCAGCATTTT	CASSKAGQGNQPQHF
-	TRBJ1-2	TRBV30	few	13	TGTGCCTGGACCCAATTGGAGACAGTTGGCTACACCTTC	CAWTQLETVGYTF
TRBD2	TRBJ2-1	TRBV28	once	14	TGTGCCAGCGGGACTAGCCGGTCCTACAATGAGCAGTTCTTC	CASGTSRSYNEQFF
-	TRBJ1-6	TRBV19	-	12	TGTGCCAGTGGAGAGTATAATTCACCCCTCCACTTT	CASGEYNSPLHF
-	TRBJ1-1	TRBV6-5	-	12	TGTGCCGCTTACAGGGAAATTGGATTAGCTTTCTTT	CAAYREIGLAFF
TRBD1	TRBJ2-1	TRBV15	-	18	TGTGCCACCAGCAGAGATTTGGGGACAGGGGGCGCAAAGAATGAGCAGTTCTTC	CATSRDLGTGGAKNEQFF
TRBD1	TRBJ2-2	TRBV5-1	-	17	TGCGCCAGCAGCTTGAGTTCTTTTGGACAGGGTGCCGGGGAGCTGTTTTTT	CASSLSSFGQGAGELFF
TRBD1	TRBJ1-4	TRBV10-3	-	15	TGTGCCATCAGTGAAGGGGGCTCAGGGTCCGAAAAACTGTTTTTT	CAISEGGSGSEKLFF
-	TRBJ2-3	TRBV9	-	15	TGTGCCAGCAGCGTAGGGGTGGGAGGCACAGATACGCAGTATTTT	CASSVGVGGTDTQYF
-	TRBJ1-5	TRBV2	-	14	TGTGCCAGCAATAAAGGGGGGGGCAGTCAGCCCCAGCATTTT	CASNKGGGSQPQHF
-	TRBJ2-5	TRBV14	-	15	TGTGCCAGCAGCCGAGGGAGATGGGACCAAGAGACCCAGTACTTC	CASSRGRWDQETQYF